This TCR beta chain emerged from a study of vaccination effects on CD4 cells after COVID-19. About this clone itself: Its antigen is not known.

The repertoire was sequenced with immunoSEQ multiplex PCR; TCRdb's copy has only in-frame clones and lacks some. The sample lists about 41,000 clones, more than 65% occurring once. The germline gives CDR1 SGHTA, CDR2 FQGNSA. Trimming took off 9 bases at V and 7 bases at J, with 16 bases between the two ends. CDR3 length equals 13 residues. The study's findings and limits: Convalescent patients in the study were few, and early post-infection timepoints were absent. Infection- and vaccine-induced clones contracted markedly late after vaccination.

Peptide-pool stimulation followed by sequencing identified expanded antigen-specific CD4+ clonotypes in the ViraFEST assay. Researchers isolated CD4+ T cells once 9 to 11 days of culture had elapsed. Neither prior SARS-CoV-2 infection nor positive nucleocapsid antibodies were present in the vaccine recipients. This receptor was identified in a human donor who received a COVID-19 vaccine. The input for sequencing was CD4+ T cells from PBMCs cultured with HCoV-NL63 spike peptides, taken before COVID-19 vaccination. V and J are TRBV7-2 and TRBJ1-5; D is perhaps TRBD1 (5 bases). DNA for the CDR3: TGTGCCAGACTCCAGGGTTTTGGGCAGCCCCAGCATTTT. The encoded protein is CARLQGFGQPQHF.